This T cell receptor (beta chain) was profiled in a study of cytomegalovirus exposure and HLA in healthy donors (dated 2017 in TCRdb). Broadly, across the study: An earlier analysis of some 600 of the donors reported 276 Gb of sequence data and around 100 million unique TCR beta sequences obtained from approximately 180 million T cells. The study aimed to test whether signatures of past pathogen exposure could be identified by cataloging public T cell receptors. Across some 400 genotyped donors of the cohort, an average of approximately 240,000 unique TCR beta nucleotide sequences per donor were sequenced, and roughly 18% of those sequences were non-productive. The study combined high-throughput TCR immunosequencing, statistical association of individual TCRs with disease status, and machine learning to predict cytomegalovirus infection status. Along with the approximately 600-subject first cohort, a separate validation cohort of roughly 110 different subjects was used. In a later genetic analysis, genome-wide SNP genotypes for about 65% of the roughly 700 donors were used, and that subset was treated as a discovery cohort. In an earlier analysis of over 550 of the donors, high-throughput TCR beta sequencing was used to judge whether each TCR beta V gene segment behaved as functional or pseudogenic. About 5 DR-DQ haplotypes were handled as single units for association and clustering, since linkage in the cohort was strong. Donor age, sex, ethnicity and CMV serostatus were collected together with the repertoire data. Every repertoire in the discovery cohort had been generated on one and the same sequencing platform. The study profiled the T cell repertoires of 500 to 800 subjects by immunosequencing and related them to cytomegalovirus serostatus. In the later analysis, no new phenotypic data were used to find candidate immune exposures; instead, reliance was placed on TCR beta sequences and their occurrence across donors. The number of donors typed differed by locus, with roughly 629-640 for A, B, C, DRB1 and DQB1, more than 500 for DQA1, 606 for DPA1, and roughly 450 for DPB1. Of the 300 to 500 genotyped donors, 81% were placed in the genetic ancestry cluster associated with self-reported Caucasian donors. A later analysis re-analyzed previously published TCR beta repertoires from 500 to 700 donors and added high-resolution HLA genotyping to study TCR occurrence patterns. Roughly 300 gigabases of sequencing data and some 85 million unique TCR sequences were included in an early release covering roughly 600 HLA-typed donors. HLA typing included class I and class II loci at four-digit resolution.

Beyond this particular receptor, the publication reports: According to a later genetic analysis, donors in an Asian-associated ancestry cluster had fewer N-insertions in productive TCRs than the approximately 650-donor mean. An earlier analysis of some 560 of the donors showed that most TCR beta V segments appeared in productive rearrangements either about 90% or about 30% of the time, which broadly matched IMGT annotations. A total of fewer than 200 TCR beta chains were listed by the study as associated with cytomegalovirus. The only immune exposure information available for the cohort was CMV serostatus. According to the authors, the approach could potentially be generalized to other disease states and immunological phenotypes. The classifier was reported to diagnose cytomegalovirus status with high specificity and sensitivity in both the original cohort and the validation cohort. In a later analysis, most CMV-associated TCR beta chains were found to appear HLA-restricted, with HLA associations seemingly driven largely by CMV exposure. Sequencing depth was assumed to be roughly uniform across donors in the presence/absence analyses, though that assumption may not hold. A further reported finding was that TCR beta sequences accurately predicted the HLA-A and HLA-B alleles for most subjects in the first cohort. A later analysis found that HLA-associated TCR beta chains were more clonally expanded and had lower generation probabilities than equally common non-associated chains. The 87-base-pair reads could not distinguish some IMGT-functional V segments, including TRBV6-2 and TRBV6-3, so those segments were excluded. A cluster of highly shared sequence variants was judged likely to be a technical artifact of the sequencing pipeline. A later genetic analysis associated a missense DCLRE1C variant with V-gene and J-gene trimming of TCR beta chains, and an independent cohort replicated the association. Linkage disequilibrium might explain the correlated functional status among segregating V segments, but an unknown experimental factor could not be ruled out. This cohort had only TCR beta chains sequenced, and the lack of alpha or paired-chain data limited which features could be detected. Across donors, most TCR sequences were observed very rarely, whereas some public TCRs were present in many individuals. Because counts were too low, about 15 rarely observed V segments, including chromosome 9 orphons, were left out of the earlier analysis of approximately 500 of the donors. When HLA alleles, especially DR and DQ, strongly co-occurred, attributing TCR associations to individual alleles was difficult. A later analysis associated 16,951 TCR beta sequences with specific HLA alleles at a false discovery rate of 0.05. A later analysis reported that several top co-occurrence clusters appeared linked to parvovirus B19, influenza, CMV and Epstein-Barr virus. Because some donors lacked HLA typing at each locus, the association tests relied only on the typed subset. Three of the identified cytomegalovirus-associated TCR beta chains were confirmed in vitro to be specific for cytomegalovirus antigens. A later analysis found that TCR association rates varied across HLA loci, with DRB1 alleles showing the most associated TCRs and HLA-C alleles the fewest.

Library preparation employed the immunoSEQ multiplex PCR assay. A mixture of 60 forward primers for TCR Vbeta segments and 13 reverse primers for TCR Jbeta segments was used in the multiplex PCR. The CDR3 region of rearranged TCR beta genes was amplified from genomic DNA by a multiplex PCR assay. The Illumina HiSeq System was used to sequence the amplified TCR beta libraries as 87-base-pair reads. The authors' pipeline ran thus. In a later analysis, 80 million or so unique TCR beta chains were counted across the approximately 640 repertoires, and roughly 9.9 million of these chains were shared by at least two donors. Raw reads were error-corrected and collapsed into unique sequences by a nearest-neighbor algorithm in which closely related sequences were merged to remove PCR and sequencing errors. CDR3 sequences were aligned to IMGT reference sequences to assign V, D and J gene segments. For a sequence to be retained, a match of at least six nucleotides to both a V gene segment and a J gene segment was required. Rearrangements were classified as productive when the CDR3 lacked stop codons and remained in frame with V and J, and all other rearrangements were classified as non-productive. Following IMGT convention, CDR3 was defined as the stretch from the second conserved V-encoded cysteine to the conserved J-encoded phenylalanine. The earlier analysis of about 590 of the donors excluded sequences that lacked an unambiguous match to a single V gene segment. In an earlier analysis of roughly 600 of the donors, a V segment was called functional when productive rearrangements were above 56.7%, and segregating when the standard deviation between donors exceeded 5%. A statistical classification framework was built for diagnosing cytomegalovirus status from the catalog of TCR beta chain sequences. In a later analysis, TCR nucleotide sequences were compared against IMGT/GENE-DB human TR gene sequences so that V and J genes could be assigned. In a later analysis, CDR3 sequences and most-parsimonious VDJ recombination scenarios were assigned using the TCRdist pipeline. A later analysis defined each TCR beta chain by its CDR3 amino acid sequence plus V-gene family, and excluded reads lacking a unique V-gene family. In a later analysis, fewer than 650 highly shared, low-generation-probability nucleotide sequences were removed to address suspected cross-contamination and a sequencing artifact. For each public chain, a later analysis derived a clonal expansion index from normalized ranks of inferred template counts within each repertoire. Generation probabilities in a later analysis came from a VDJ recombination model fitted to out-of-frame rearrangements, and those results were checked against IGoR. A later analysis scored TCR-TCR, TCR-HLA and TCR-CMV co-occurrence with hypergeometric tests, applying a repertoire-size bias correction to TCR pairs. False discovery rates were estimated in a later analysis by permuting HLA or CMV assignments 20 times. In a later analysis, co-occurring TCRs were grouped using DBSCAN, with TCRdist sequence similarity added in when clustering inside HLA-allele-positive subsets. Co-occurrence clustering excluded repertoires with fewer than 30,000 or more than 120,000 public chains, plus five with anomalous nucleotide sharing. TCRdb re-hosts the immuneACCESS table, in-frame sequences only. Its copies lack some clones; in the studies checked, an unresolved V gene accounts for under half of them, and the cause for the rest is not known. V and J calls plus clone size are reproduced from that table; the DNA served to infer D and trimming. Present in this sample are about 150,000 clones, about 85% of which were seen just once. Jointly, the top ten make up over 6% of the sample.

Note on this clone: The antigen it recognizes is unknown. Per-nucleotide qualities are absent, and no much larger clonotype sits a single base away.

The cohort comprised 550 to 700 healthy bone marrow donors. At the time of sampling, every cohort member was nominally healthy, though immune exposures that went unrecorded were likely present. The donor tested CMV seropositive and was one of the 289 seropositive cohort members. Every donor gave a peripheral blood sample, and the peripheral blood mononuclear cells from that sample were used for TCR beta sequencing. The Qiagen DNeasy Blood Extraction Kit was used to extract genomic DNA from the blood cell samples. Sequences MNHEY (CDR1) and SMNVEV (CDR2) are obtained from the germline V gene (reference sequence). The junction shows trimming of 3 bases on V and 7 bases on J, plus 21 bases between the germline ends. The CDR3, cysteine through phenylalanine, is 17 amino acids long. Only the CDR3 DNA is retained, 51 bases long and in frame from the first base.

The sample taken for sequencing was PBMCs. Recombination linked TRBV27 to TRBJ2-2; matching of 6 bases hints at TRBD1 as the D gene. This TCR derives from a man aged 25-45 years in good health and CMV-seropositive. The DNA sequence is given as TGTGCCAGCAGTTTCCCCACCGAGGGGGATGGAGGCGGGGAGCTGTTTTTT. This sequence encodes CASSFPTEGDGGGELFF.